The 15 T cell receptor beta chains reported below all come from one sample, sequenced in a study of blood T cell repertoires in COVID-19. Method: immunoSEQ multiplex PCR; TCRdb's copy keeps in-frame clones and lacks some. The profile covers 200,000 to 250,000 clones, with about 90% appearing a single time and roughly 15% taken by the ten largest. Specimen: PBMCs or T cells enriched from blood (not recorded which). The receptors were sampled from a woman aged 45-65 years with acute COVID-19.

This rearrangement joins TRBV19 to TRBJ2-7; D is ambiguous. Germline V gene sequence: CDR1 LNHDA, CDR2 SQIVND (reference sequence). V was clipped by 3 bases and J by 8 bases, with 11 bases between them. This CDR3 contains 12 residues. In DNA, the CDR3 is TGTGCCAGTAGTATTTCCGCGTCACAGCAGTACTTC. Its translation: CASSISASQQYF. Full variable domain (rest looked up from reference TRBV19 and TRBJ2-7): DGGITQSPKYLFRKEGQNVTLSCEQNLNHDAMYWYRQDPGQGLRLIYYSQIVNDFQKGDIAEGYSVSREKKESFPLTVTSAQKNPTAFYLCASSISASQQYFGPGTRLTVT.

Written as DNA, the CDR3 is TGTGCCGTATCCCTGACTTATCTCACAGGGGTCAACGAGCAGTACTTC. Protein sequence: CAVSLTYLTGVNEQYF. The chain couples TRBV7-8 to TRBJ2-7, with 7 bases identical to TRBD1. Germline values: CDR1 SGHVS, CDR2 FQNEAQ. V shed 11 bases, J shed 5 bases, and the junction held 21 bases outside the gene matches. CDR3 length: 16 residues.

The chain carries TRBV19 and TRBJ1-6; 7 positions match TRBD1. CDR1 and CDR2 from the germline V gene are LNHDA and SQIVND (reference sequence). Trimming removed 1 base from V and 5 bases from J; junction bases left unmatched: 8. The CDR3 is 17 amino acids. CDR3: CASSIGSLGQNNSPLHF. For the CDR3, the DNA is TGTGCCAGTAGTATAGGTTCCCTGGGACAGAATAATTCACCCCTCCACTTT.

As concerns this clone: One junction end disagrees with the germline gene, perhaps due to a read error. This rearrangement joins TRBV25-1 to TRBJ1-3; D gene uncertain. This CDR3 has 10 residues. CDR1 is MGHDK and CDR2 is SYGVNS in the germline V gene. CDR3 sequence reads: CASSGDTIYF. The DNA for the CDR3 is TGTGCCAGCAGTGGAGACACCATATATTTT.

The chain links TRBV5-1 to TRBJ2-5; D gene ambiguous. The V end was cut by 0 bases, the J end by 3 bases, with 9 bases between. This CDR3 comprises 14 residues. From germline, CDR1 is SGHRS and CDR2 YFSETQ. CDR3 sequence: CASSLAREKETQYF. For the CDR3, the DNA is TGCGCCAGCAGCTTGGCACGCGAGAAAGAGACCCAGTACTTC.

This clone was counted a single time. The chain has TRBV4-1 and TRBJ2-7, with D possibly matching TRBD2 (6 bases). Trimming took 3 bases from V and 3 from J, leaving 21 bases between them. The germline CDR1 and CDR2 sequences are MGHRA and YSYEKL. The CDR3 is 17 residues long. The CDR3 bases are TGCGCCAGCAGCCAGGCCCCGGGACGGACTAATTACTACGAGCAGTACTTC. Translation: CASSQAPGRTNYYEQYF.

V and J are TRBV6-5 and TRBJ1-3; D uncertain. V was clipped by 6 bases and J by 4 bases, with 13 bases between them. Germline-derived CDR1 and CDR2 are MNHEY and SVGAGI. This CDR3 has 14 amino acids. As DNA, the CDR3 is TGTGCCAGCAGCCTACGTCCGGGGGGAAACACCATATATTTT. Translation gives CASSLRPGGNTIYF.

Here the CDR3 reads CASSLRASETYEQYF. The CDR3 bases are TGTGCCAGCAGCTTACGGGCTAGCGAAACCTACGAGCAGTACTTC. The chain uses TRBV11-2 and TRBJ2-7; D may be TRBD2 (6 bases). The CDR3 consists of 15 residues. The germline V gene has CDR1 SGHAT and CDR2 FQNNGV. V dropped 2 bases and J dropped 2 bases, with 13 bases sitting between them.

This clone was counted once. This rearrangement joins TRBV7-2 to TRBJ2-4, with 9 bases fitting TRBD2. V lost 4 bases to trimming and J lost 8 bases; unmatched junction nucleotides: 12. The CDR3 sequence is 16 residues long. Germline V CDR1 and CDR2: SGHTA, FQGNSA. The DNA for the CDR3 is TGTGCCAGCAGCTACGGAGGTAGCGGGGGAGGAGACATTCAGTACTTC. It encodes CASSYGGSGGGDIQYF.

The chain is built from TRBV5-4 and TRBJ1-2; D is uncertain. The V and J ends lost 2 bases and 5 bases respectively, with 13 bases between them. CDR3 length: 14 residues. Per the germline V gene, CDR1 is SGHNT and CDR2 is YYREEE (reference sequence). The CDR3 DNA reads TGTGCCAGCAGCTTTGACGGCGGGGAATATGGCTACACCTTC. Amino acid sequence: CASSFDGGEYGYTF.

The chain couples TRBV27 to TRBJ2-3; 8 nucleotides align to TRBD2. The CDR3 sequence is 17 residues long. Germline V gives CDR1 MNHEY, CDR2 SMNVEV (reference sequence). V lost 1 base to trimming and J lost 0 bases; unmatched junction nucleotides: 6. The CDR3 DNA follows: TGTGCCAGCAGTTTATTGACGGGAGGGCCCAGCACAGATACGCAGTATTTT. This gives the protein CASSLLTGGPSTDTQYF.

This chain links TRBV28 with TRBJ2-7, with 8 bases that match TRBD1. CDR1 and CDR2 from the germline V gene are MDHEN and SYDVKM. The junction had 7 bases not matched to a gene; V was cut back by 4 bases and J by 5 bases. This CDR3 comprises 14 residues. The CDR3 sequence is CASSSRQGNHEQYF. In DNA form, the CDR3 reads TGTGCCAGCAGTTCGAGACAGGGGAACCACGAGCAGTACTTC.

The chain recombines TRBV7-2 with TRBJ2-1; D is unresolved. Per the germline V gene, CDR1 is SGHTA and CDR2 is FQGNSA. The CDR3 sequence is 17 residues long. Between the trimmed V and J ends, which lost 4 bases and 8 bases, there was a span of 24 bases. In DNA form, the CDR3 reads TGTGCCAGCAGCTCGGCTCTGACTGGCGACCCGAGGTATGAGCAGTTCTTC. The encoded protein is CASSSALTGDPRYEQFF.

The gene calls are TRBV24-1 and TRBJ1-2, with a weak D call TRBD1 (6 bases). From germline, CDR1 is KGHDR and CDR2 SFDVKD. The CDR3 extends over 12 amino acids. V gave up 3 bases and J gave up 7 bases, with 8 bases separating them. The CDR3 spells CATSDLGGGYTF. CDR3 DNA sequence: TGTGCCACCAGTGATCTAGGGGGTGGCTACACCTTC.

J is TRBJ2-1 and V is TRBV9; 8 nucleotides align to TRBD2. The length of the CDR3 is 19 residues. The germline V gene encodes CDR1 SGDLS and CDR2 YYNGEE. V shed 0 bases, J shed 0 bases, and the junction held 11 bases outside the gene matches. The CDR3 region is CASSVATSGGLSSYNEQFF. CDR3 nucleotide sequence: TGTGCCAGCAGCGTAGCTACGTCGGGGGGGTTGAGCTCCTACAATGAGCAGTTCTTC.